The entry below gives a single T cell receptor beta chain sequence along with its context. A clone one base away is much larger, so this may be a read error. CDR1 and CDR2 from the germline V gene are DFQATT and SNEGSKA (reference sequence). CDR3 size: 14 residues. Construction of the TCR beta libraries employed iRepertoire HTBI primers in conjunction with Arm-PCR of CDR3 regions. In the original analysis: Across the samples, identification revealed just over 60 TRBV and some 14 TRBJ segments. Each CDR3 protein is one row after TCRdb ran MiXCR on the multiplex PCR reads. The V and J calls reflect TCRdb's pipeline rather than the authors' work. The sample carries more than 350,000 distinct CDR3 sequences, 15% recorded once. The data were obtained in a study of regulatory T cells in long-lasting Graves disease. At the level of the study: Newly diagnosed Graves' patients had under 3 months of antithyroid drugs.

This sample's time point: newly diagnosed GD, antithyroid drugs for less than 3 months. PBMC-derived RNA was used for the TCR library. An endocrinology department located in Xi'an, China, was where the patients came from. In addition, the sample was reused for a study of T cells in Graves' hyperthyroidism and ophthalmopathy.

The origin of this receptor is a woman younger than 45 with Graves disease. The V and J genes are TRBV20-1 and TRBJ2-5; 9 positions match TRBD2. Sequenced material: peripheral blood mononuclear cells (PBMCs), taken at new diagnosis, from a patient treated with antithyroid drugs. This CDR3 reads CSAKTGTSSEIQYF. The CDR3 DNA reads TGCAGTGCTAAGACCGGGACTAGCAGCGAGATCCAGTACTTC.